The 29 T cell receptor beta chains listed next were all sequenced from one sample in a study of cytomegalovirus exposure and HLA in healthy donors. PCR employed 60 Vbeta and 13 Jbeta primers. Using immunoSEQ multiplex PCR, the repertoire was profiled, and TCRdb retains in-frame clones only, with some absent. The repertoire holds some 50,000 clones, with approximately 67% as singletons. The specimen was PBMCs. The receptors shown here come from a man aged 25-40 years in good health and CMV-seronegative.

This chain uses TRBV29-1 with TRBJ2-7; unclear D gene. CDR1 is SQVTM and CDR2 is ANQGSEA in the germline V gene. The CDR3 runs to 15 residues. Trimming shortened V by 0 bases and J by 5 bases, and 17 bases separated the two germline ends. CDR3 DNA: TGCAGCGTTGAAGATTCAGTCTCTGGCCTCAACGAGCAGTACTTC. Its protein product is CSVEDSVSGLNEQYF.

The chain employs TRBV18 and TRBJ2-2; TRBD1 matches at 7 bases. Losses at the gene ends were 0 bases for V and 9 bases for J; bases not matched to a gene: 7. CDR1 KGHSH and CDR2 LQKENI come from the germline V gene. The CDR3 covers 15 residues. CDR3 sequence reads: CASSPPGGQSWELFF. The DNA for the CDR3 is TGTGCCAGCTCACCACCTGGGGGACAGTCCTGGGAGCTGTTTTTT.

The chain uses TRBV5-1 and TRBJ2-7, with 11 bases lining up with TRBD2. The V gene's germline CDR1 is SGHRS and CDR2 YFSETQ. The CDR3 sequence is 14 residues long. V shed 3 bases and J 3 bases; nucleotides not matched to a gene: 2. This CDR3 reads CASSSTSGSYEQYF. In DNA form, the CDR3 reads TGCGCCAGCAGCTCTACTAGCGGGAGCTACGAGCAGTACTTC.

V gene TRBV5-1 combines with J gene TRBJ2-2, with 13 bases aligning to TRBD2. V shed 4 bases and J 4 bases; nucleotides not matched to a gene: 10. The CDR3 loop spans 18 amino acids. CDR1 and CDR2 (germline): SGHRS, YFSETQ. CDR3 DNA sequence: TGCGCCAGCAGCCGGGGGACTAGCGGGACTGTGGTCACCGGGGAGCTGTTTTTT. It is translated as CASSRGTSGTVVTGELFF.

There are a few counts of this clone. This chain uses TRBV5-6 with TRBJ2-1; D not resolved. CDR1 and CDR2 (germline): SGHDT, YYEEEE. Between the trimmed V and J ends, which lost 1 base and 5 bases, there was a span of 7 bases. This CDR3 region has 13 residues. CDR3 sequence: CASSLRGNNEQFF. CDR3 coding DNA: TGTGCCAGCAGCTTGCGAGGAAACAATGAGCAGTTCTTC.

CDR3 in amino acids: CASSWTSGTSYEQYF. For the CDR3, the DNA is TGTGCCAGCAGTTGGACTAGCGGGACGTCCTACGAGCAGTACTTC. The rearrangement uses TRBV27 and TRBJ2-7; 12 nucleotides line up with TRBD2. In germline, CDR1 is MNHEY, CDR2 SMNVEV (reference sequence). This CDR3 is built from 15 residues. Trimming took 4 bases from V and 1 from J; bases not matched to a gene: 2.

The rearrangement links TRBV5-4 to TRBJ1-4, with 7 bases fitting TRBD1. With V trimmed by 0 bases and J by 8 bases, 7 bases remained unmatched. Germline loops: CDR1 SGHNT, CDR2 YYREEE (reference sequence). This CDR3 has 15 residues. The CDR3 nucleotides read TGTGCCAGCAGCTTGGCCACAGGGGCTGGCGAAAAACTGTTTTTT. Its translation is CASSLATGAGEKLFF.

Turning to this clone: Mismatch with germline at one junction end may stem from a read error. The chain is built from TRBV6-1 and TRBJ2-4; 8 nucleotides line up with TRBD1. CDR1 is MNHNS and CDR2 is SASEGT in the germline V gene. The CDR3 spans 12 residues. In nucleotides, the CDR3 is TGTGCCAGCAGCCTACGGACAGGGTACGTCGACTTC. This gives the protein CASSLRTGYVDF.

The rearrangement joins TRBV9 to TRBJ2-1; TRBD2 matches at 13 bases. The CDR3 has 18 residues. Germline CDR1 and CDR2: SGDLS and YYNGEE. Trimming took 3 bases from V and 3 from J; bases not matched to a gene: 9. DNA of the CDR3: TGTGCCAGCAGCGCCGAAGGACTAGCGGGAGCACTCTACAATGAGCAGTTCTTC. It yields the protein CASSAEGLAGALYNEQFF.

The chain recombines TRBV19 with TRBJ1-2, with D possibly TRBD1 on 6 matching bases. The ends were cut back, 6 bases at V and 5 bases at J, with 16 bases in the middle. From germline, CDR1 is LNHDA and CDR2 SQIVND (reference sequence). The CDR3 length is 14 residues. The CDR3 reads CASRSGGLGYGYTF. CDR3 bases: TGTGCCAGTAGATCGGGGGGGCTTGGGTATGGCTACACCTTC.

V usage is TRBV7-9 and J usage is TRBJ2-6, with D perhaps TRBD2 (6 bases). In germline, CDR1 is SEHNR, CDR2 FQNEAQ (reference sequence). This CDR3 region has 15 residues. The V end was cut by 7 bases, the J end by 2 bases, with 12 bases between. The CDR3 spells CASTPGVPGANVLTF. CDR3 DNA: TGTGCCAGCACCCCGGGGGTTCCTGGGGCCAACGTCCTGACTTTC.

The chain employs TRBV12-5 and TRBJ1-1; no definite D call. Trimming shortened V by 1 base and J by 6 bases, and 15 bases separated the two germline ends. Germline assignment: CDR1 LGHNT and CDR2 FRNRAP. The CDR3 loop spans 15 amino acids. In nucleotides, the CDR3 is TGTGCTAGTGGTTTGGGGGTGGCGCAGGAGGCTGAAGCTTTCTTT. This gives the protein CASGLGVAQEAEAFF.

The chain has TRBV25-1 and TRBJ1-3; D not certain. This CDR3 has 12 residues. The germline CDR1 and CDR2 sequences are MGHDK and SYGVNS. The V end lost 4 bases, the J end lost 4 bases, and 5 bases lay between the germline ends. This CDR3 reads CASSGGGNTIYF. CDR3 DNA sequence: TGTGCCAGCAGTGGCGGCGGAAACACCATATATTTT.

Only a few counts were recorded for this clone. The rearrangement uses TRBV6-4 and TRBJ2-2; 9 bases match TRBD2. CDR1 and CDR2 (germline): MRHNA, SNTAGT. The length of the CDR3 is 15 residues. V dropped 3 bases and J dropped 1; count of bases not matched to a gene: 0. The CDR3 sequence: CASSETSGNTGELFF. The CDR3 coding sequence is TGTGCCAGCAGTGAGACTAGCGGGAACACCGGGGAGCTGTTTTTT.

The V call is TRBV7-4, the J call TRBJ1-1, with a possible D match to TRBD1 (5 bases). V lost 5 bases and J 9 bases, leaving 10 bases between the germline ends. The CDR3 is 11 residues long. Per the germline V gene, CDR1 is SGHVT and CDR2 is SQSDAQ. CDR3 coding DNA: TGTGCCAGCAGCCTATCAGGGAAAGCTTTCTTT. This translates into CASSLSGKAFF. Together with reference TRBV7-4 and TRBJ1-1, the CDR3 gives the full variable domain: GAGVSQSPRYKVAKRGRDVALRCDSISGHVTLYWYRQTLGQGSEVLTYSQSDAQRDKSGRPSGRFSAERPERSVSTLKIQRTEQGDSAVYLCASSLSGKAFFGQGTRLTVV.

This clone was counted only a few times. J is TRBJ2-1 and V is TRBV5-1, with 7 bases fitting TRBD2. CDR3 length equals 15 residues. Germline V gives CDR1 SGHRS, CDR2 YFSETQ. Trimming took 4 bases from V and 8 from J; bases not matched to a gene: 12. CDR3 sequence (DNA): TGCGCCAGCAGCCTCATTGGGGCGGGAGCCCATGAGCAGTTCTTC. This codes for CASSLIGAGAHEQFF.

This chain connects TRBV6-6 to TRBJ2-5; the match to TRBD1 covers 7 bases. V shed 7 bases, J shed 4 bases, and the junction held 9 bases outside the gene matches. The CDR3 spans 14 residues. The V gene's germline CDR1 is MNHNY and CDR2 SVGAGI (reference sequence). In DNA form, the CDR3 reads TGTGCCAGCACCCGGGACAGTTTGGGAGAGACCCAGTACTTC. Translation: CASTRDSLGETQYF.

The chain carries TRBV13 and TRBJ2-3; D is perhaps TRBD2 (6 bases). The CDR3 has 14 amino acids. The germline V and J ends were trimmed by 4 bases and 4 bases, with 12 bases remaining between them. The V gene's germline CDR1 is PRHDT and CDR2 FYEKMQ (reference sequence). The CDR3 loop is CASSSGSRADTQYF. DNA for the CDR3: TGTGCCAGCAGCTCCGGGAGTCGGGCAGATACGCAGTATTTT.

The chain joins TRBV4-2 to TRBJ1-1, with 10 bases that match TRBD1. V shed 0 bases, J shed 8 bases, and the junction held 6 bases outside the gene matches. CDR3 length: 15 amino acids. Germline V CDR1 and CDR2: LGHNA, YNFKEQ. CDR3 in DNA: TGTGCCAGCAGCCAAGAAGGTGGGACAGGGGACGAAGCTTTCTTT. It is translated as CASSQEGGTGDEAFF.

This rearrangement joins TRBV6-5 to TRBJ2-7, with D maybe TRBD2 (7 bases). The ends were cut back, 8 bases at V and 7 bases at J, with 21 bases in the middle. Germline CDR1 is MNHEY and CDR2 is SVGAGI. CDR3 length: 14 residues. This chain's CDR3 is CASSGGGRIVEQYF. The CDR3 DNA follows: TGTGCCAGCTCTGGGGGGGGGCGAATCGTAGAGCAGTACTTC.

This clone has only a few counts. V usage is TRBV6-5 and J usage is TRBJ1-1; no clear D gene. Germline V lookup: CDR1 MNHEY, CDR2 SVGAGI. The CDR3 sequence is 12 residues long. V shed 6 bases and J shed 4 bases, with 9 bases lying between them. The CDR3 loop is CASRRTGTEAFF. The CDR3 nucleotides read TGTGCCAGCAGGAGGACTGGCACTGAAGCTTTCTTT.

This clone was seen only once. V is TRBV7-8 and J is TRBJ2-7; TRBD1 matches 10 bases. V lost 4 bases, J lost 5 bases, and 5 bases stayed unmatched. Germline V gives CDR1 SGHVS, CDR2 FQNEAQ. The CDR3 covers 14 residues. As DNA, the CDR3 is TGTGCCAGCAGCTGGACAGGGGGTTACCACGAGCAGTACTTC. It is translated as CASSWTGGYHEQYF.

This clone was found a few times. The CDR3 reads CASSEGNPRYYGYTF. Written as DNA, the CDR3 is TGTGCCAGCAGTGAAGGGAACCCGCGGTACTATGGCTACACCTTC. The chain links TRBV6-1 to TRBJ1-2, with no clear D. The CDR3 has 15 amino acids. Trimming removed 1 base at V and 3 bases at J, with 12 bases between. Germline V gene sequence: CDR1 MNHNS, CDR2 SASEGT.

A few counts support this clone. The J gene is TRBJ2-1, the V gene TRBV10-3; 7 bases are shared with TRBD2. The V and J ends lost 2 bases and 0 bases, in that order; junction bases with no gene match: 4. This CDR3 has 16 residues. Germline lookup yields CDR1 ENHRY and CDR2 SYGVKD. The CDR3 reads CAISEPRLASYNEQFF. For the CDR3, the DNA is TGTGCCATCAGTGAGCCAAGACTAGCCTCCTACAATGAGCAGTTCTTC.

CDR3 sequence reads: CASSLDPGGQETQYF. DNA of the CDR3: TGTGCCAGCAGCTTAGACCCGGGAGGGCAAGAGACCCAGTACTTC. The chain links TRBV11-2 to TRBJ2-5; 8 positions match TRBD2. The CDR3 runs 15 residues. Germline CDR1 SGHAT, CDR2 FQNNGV. Losses at the gene ends were 0 bases for V and 2 bases for J; bases not matched to a gene: 2.

In this sample, this clone turned up a few times. The chain uses TRBV14 and TRBJ1-3; TRBD1 agrees at 8 bases. CDR1 is SGHDN and CDR2 is FVKESK in the germline V gene. This CDR3 has 14 residues. V gave up 4 bases and J gave up 8 bases; unmatched junction bases: 7. The CDR3 sequence: CASSPTGVTDTIYF. The DNA of the CDR3 is TGTGCCAGCAGCCCGACAGGGGTCACGGACACCATATATTTT.

The chain recombines TRBV6-6 with TRBJ2-1; TRBD2 matches 10 bases. J gave up 7 bases and V 6 bases, and 9 bases lay outside the gene matches. The CDR3 is 15 amino acids. The germline V gene encodes CDR1 MNHNY and CDR2 SVGAGI (reference sequence). The CDR3: CASRASGSRRNEQFF. Written as DNA, the CDR3 is TGTGCCAGCAGGGCTAGCGGGAGCCGGAGGAATGAGCAGTTCTTC.

DNA of the CDR3: TGTGCCAGCAGTAGAATACAGGGTCGGTCAGAGACCCAGTACTTC. Protein sequence: CASSRIQGRSETQYF. The gene calls are TRBV2 and TRBJ2-5; possible D gene TRBD1, 6 bases. V was pared by 5 bases and J by 4 bases, with 17 bases between. The germline V gene encodes CDR1 SNHLY and CDR2 FYNNEI. This CDR3 is built from 15 residues. Full variable domain (outside the CDR3, taken from reference TRBV2 and TRBJ2-5): EPEVTQTPSHQVTQMGQEVILRCVPISNHLYFYWYRQILGQKVEFLVSFYNNEISEKSEIFDDQFSVERPDGSNFTLKIRSTKLEDSAMYFCASSRIQGRSETQYFGPGTRLLVL.

V usage is TRBV14 and J usage is TRBJ2-7; possible D gene TRBD2, 5 bases. CDR1 and CDR2 (germline): SGHDN, FVKESK. The CDR3 spans 15 residues. V was pared by 0 bases and J by 4 bases, with 13 bases between. The CDR3: CASSQESGGLYEQYF. The CDR3 DNA reads TGTGCCAGCAGCCAAGAGTCCGGAGGACTTTACGAGCAGTACTTC.